Shown below are 9 T cell receptor beta chains from a single sample sequenced in a study of blood T cell repertoires in COVID-19. Using immunoSEQ multiplex PCR, the repertoire was profiled, and TCRdb retains in-frame clones only, with some absent. The sample lists around 72,000 clones; roughly 89% were seen once. Sequenced sample: peripheral blood. Receptor source: a woman in her forties or fifties with acute or convalescent COVID-19.

V usage is TRBV2 and J usage is TRBJ2-5; TRBD1 is a possible D gene (6 bases). The germline V and J ends were trimmed by 6 bases and 5 bases, with 16 bases remaining between them. CDR3 length: 14 residues. Germline CDR1 SNHLY, CDR2 FYNNEI. The CDR3 reads CASSLDSRPETQYF. DNA of the CDR3: TGTGCCAGCAGCCTGGACAGCCGCCCCGAGACCCAGTACTTC.

The chain couples TRBV4-1 to TRBJ2-3; 14 bases line up with TRBD2. CDR3 size: 17 residues. J was trimmed by 2 bases and V by 1 base; bases with no gene match: 2. Germline V CDR1 and CDR2: MGHRA, YSYEKL. DNA for the CDR3: TGCGCCAGCAGCCAAGCGACTAGCGGGGGGGACACAGATACGCAGTATTTT. Residues: CASSQATSGGDTDTQYF.

J is TRBJ1-6 and V is TRBV28, with 9 bases aligning to TRBD1. Germline loops: CDR1 MDHEN, CDR2 SYDVKM. V gave up 6 bases and J gave up 7 bases; unmatched junction bases: 4. This CDR3 is 14 amino acids long. CDR3 bases: TGTGCCAGCAGCTCTGGACAGGGGAATTCACCCCTCCACTTT. Translating gives CASSSGQGNSPLHF.

The V call is TRBV7-9, the J call TRBJ2-1; tentative D call: TRBD1 (5 bases). The length of the CDR3 is 15 residues. V lost 1 base to trimming and J lost 6 bases, with 13 bases between them. CDR1 SEHNR and CDR2 FQNEAQ come from the germline V gene (reference sequence). In DNA, the CDR3 is TGTGCCAGCAGCTTAGTCCAGGGAACGGGCAATGAGCAGTTCTTC. This codes for CASSLVQGTGNEQFF.

The rearrangement links TRBV30 to TRBJ2-1; D unclear. Germline V gene sequence: CDR1 GTSNPN, CDR2 SVGIG (reference sequence). The ends were cut back, 3 bases at V and 0 bases at J, with 9 bases in the middle. The CDR3 runs 14 residues. CDR3 sequence (DNA): TGTGCCTGGAGCTTAGAGCTCTCCTACAATGAGCAGTTCTTC. It specifies CAWSLELSYNEQFF.

The chain joins TRBV5-5 to TRBJ2-6; D remains ambiguous. Germline V gene lookup returns CDR1 SGHKS and CDR2 YYEKEE (reference sequence). This CDR3 spans 16 amino acids. The V end lost 3 bases, the J end lost 2 bases, and 12 bases lay between the germline ends. DNA for the CDR3: TGTGCCAGCAGCTGGGCCCCTCCAGCTGGGGCCAACGTCCTGACTTTC. This codes for CASSWAPPAGANVLTF.

The count of this clone is one. The chain links TRBV5-1 to TRBJ2-3, with 10 bases matching TRBD2. Per germline, CDR1 SGHRS and CDR2 YFSETQ. J lost 3 bases, V lost 5 bases, and 12 bases had no gene match. This CDR3 contains 17 residues. The CDR3 sequence is CASRLAGGFGRTDTQYF. CDR3 nucleotide sequence: TGCGCCAGCAGGTTAGCGGGGGGATTCGGTAGGACAGATACGCAGTATTTT.

The chain couples TRBV27 to TRBJ2-1; 8 bases are shared with TRBD1. V dropped 5 bases and J dropped 12; count of bases not matched to a gene: 9. This CDR3 has 13 residues. Per germline, CDR1 MNHEY and CDR2 SMNVEV (reference sequence). The DNA of the CDR3 is TGTGCCAGCAGTCCACAGGACAGGGATCGGCAGTTCTTC. It codes for CASSPQDRDRQFF.

This chain joins TRBV19 and TRBJ1-5, with D unresolved. Germline V gene data show CDR1 as LNHDA and CDR2 as SQIVND (reference sequence). Trimming stripped 6 bases from V and 0 bases from J, with 9 bases between. The CDR3 has 14 amino acids. The CDR3 bases are TGTGCCAGTAGGAACGGGAATAGCAATCAGCCCCAGCATTTT. It encodes CASRNGNSNQPQHF.